Listed below are T cell receptor beta chains from one sample, sequenced in a study of blood T cells in healthy people across ages. From the 5' RACE reads, TCRdb called clonotypes with MiXCR, one entry per CDR3 protein. Here the sample spans about 930,000 distinct CDR3 sequences, about 27% being singletons. Separately, the same data were catalogued under a study of T cells of mothers and their children.

The sample was blood. The receptors were gathered from a woman aged 40 to 50 in good health. Both conserved end residues are part of each CDR3.

V gene,CDR3 protein
TRBV29-1,CSVVGSRGGYTF
TRBV6-5,CASSYSFQRGTAGQYF
TRBV28,CASTAGGKPLHF
TRBV12-3/TRBV12-4,CASSLVGGGLEQYF
TRBV3-1,CASSLRRGLVQETQYF
TRBV6-5,CASSYSSRVFYSNQPQHF
TRBV27,CASSLRDGDGYTF
TRBV4-1,CASSQEILAGGRSSYNEQFF
TRBV11-2,CASSLGWEETQYF
TRBV16,CASGRKETQYF
TRBV2,CASTPEQGPPEQFF
TRBV7-2,CASSGRDSSYGYTF
TRBV20-1,CSVLGRSSYEQYF
TRBV28,CASSLDLNEQYF
TRBV6-1,CASSVSRGQEKLFF
TRBV6-6,CASSTTGGVSHEQFF
TRBV7-2,CASSMEGQRGYEQYF
TRBV6-2/TRBV6-3,CARVPQRERVNEQFF
TRBV3-1,CASSQVKGLAGTDTQYF
TRBV29-1,CSVDRGKRTYNEQFF
TRBV7-9,CASSLVGTNQETQYF
TRBV19,CASIKNTGELFF
TRBV29-1,CSVKEGPSTDTQYF
TRBV6-2/TRBV6-3,CVSSYGRGRNLETQYF
TRBV7-2,CASSLVSDGGGEQYF
TRBV7-9,CASSGQGGGSEKLFF
TRBV20-1,CSALQGNIGQAFF
TRBV7-2,CASSLNGVNSNQPQHF
TRBV20-1,CSAFTGSSPDTQYF
TRBV4-3,CASSQDLPPGTGRVRAYNEQFF
TRBV2,CASTRGQTANYGYTF
TRBV28,CASSLLLRGTQYF
TRBV5-1,CASSPWTDQETQYF
TRBV19,CASSARQGSAYEQYF
TRBV28,CASSLRGVLGYGYTF
TRBV7-2,CASSKGLAGGPGDTQYF